What follows describes a single T cell receptor beta chain. This clonotype appeared many times. Its antigen is currently not known. Base-call qualities are not available, and no considerably larger clone is one nucleotide away. The TCR beta CDR3 regions were amplified from RNA transcripts. The TCR CDR3 was subjected to a first round of RT-PCR using the HTBI primer set and the Qiagen OneStep RT-PCR kit. The libraries were constructed in a second round of multiplex PCR and then size-selected and purified. Sequencing of the libraries was done on an Illumina HiSeq2000 using paired-end 100 bp reads. The study's processing was this. Raw data were processed with SOAPnuke, discarding reads with adapters, uncalled bases, mean Phred below 15, or no exact constant-primer or identifier match. High-quality paired reads were merged with COPE v1.2.5, and unique nucleotide sequences were defined as clonotypes. Clonotypes were aligned to IMGT TRBV, TRBD and TRBJ reference segments using MiTCR v1.1. The analysis was restricted to V-J combinations with a frequency above 0.0001, which together covered 99.2% of the repertoires. The TCS score was defined as the ratio of F50 (clonal expansion) to E x V (chaos), calculated using BLOSUM62-based TCRdist between CDR3 peptides within each V-J. Welch's t-statistics and random forest reduced 514 V-J features to roughly 13, which were used in a naive Bayes classifier (R e1071). The public reads were run again by TCRdb, first through fastp at Q25 and then through MiXCR, and only productive beta chains were kept. All rows with the same CDR3 protein become a single entry with the most common DNA and genes. None of the V and J calls come from the authors' own analysis; TCRdb made them. Across this sample there are roughly 330,000 distinct CDR3 sequences, with roughly 15% seen only once. 33% of the sample is taken by the ten largest.

Graves' hyperthyroidism was defined as stable when no progression to ophthalmopathy occurred over 18 months of follow-up. Hyperthyroidism patients were newly diagnosed, had a disease duration of under 2 months, and were aged 18 to 65 years. Any patient with an uncontrolled infection, another autoimmune disease, pregnancy or lactation was excluded. Diagnoses were established on the basis of clinical symptoms, serum thyroxine and TRAb, thyroid ultrasound, and orbital computed tomography. PBMCs were isolated from 10 ml of fresh peripheral blood by Ficoll-Paque density gradient centrifugation. Total RNA was extracted with Trizol reagent, and quality was checked on an Agilent 2100 Bioanalyzer. The data belong to a study of T cells in Graves' hyperthyroidism and ophthalmopathy (dated by TCRdb to the late 2010s). The study in broad terms: Peripheral blood was sampled at the time of initial diagnosis, prior to any treatment. To identify TCR V-J signatures that set the groups apart, the researchers used a discovery cohort of about a hundred patients, made up of 40 to 45 with Graves' ophthalmopathy and 55 to 65 with stable Graves' hyperthyroidism. Prospective prediction of ophthalmopathy was tested in an independent validation cohort of fewer than 20 hyperthyroidism patients and roughly 16 patients who later progressed to ophthalmopathy. The approximately 90 discovery patients were divided at random into training and test sets in a 7:3 ratio. Thyroid tissue and blood T-cell repertoires from about six Graves' hyperthyroidism patients were also compared in the study. Following sampling, methimazole starting at 30 mg daily was given to hyperthyroidism patients, and high-dose intravenous methylprednisolone was given to ophthalmopathy patients. According to the paper, TCR Vbeta CDR3 sequencing was carried out on some 140 peripheral blood samples, which came from fewer than 50 ophthalmopathy, under 85 hyperthyroidism and some 17 progressor patients.

What the research found in general, with its limitations: Ophthalmopathy was separated from stable hyperthyroidism by a 13 V-J signature model, with around 90% sensitivity and about 81% specificity obtained in cross-validation and 80%/75% obtained in testing. During validation, the model predicted progression to ophthalmopathy a median of about 6.3 months ahead of onset, with approximately 70% sensitivity and 72% to 85% specificity. Most expanded thyroid clonotypes (frequency above 0.001) were also detected in blood, a finding suggesting that blood repertoires may reflect thyroid immune responses. No statistical method was used to set the sample size in advance, and investigators knew the group allocation.

Trimming removed 6 bases from V and 5 bases from J, leaving 10 bases between the germline ends. The CDR3 measures 12 amino acids from cysteine to phenylalanine. This entry keeps only the CDR3 DNA: 36 bases, framed from base 1. This sequence originates from a man between 25 and 39 years old with Graves' hyperthyroidism. The V gene is TRBV12-3 or TRBV12-4 and the J gene is TRBJ1-1, with the D gene not clear enough to name. Sequenced sample: blood. The DNA sequence is TGTGCCAGCAGGCAACAGTTAACTGAAGCTTTCTTT. It encodes CASRQQLTEAFF.